This T cell receptor (beta chain) comes out of a study of blood T cell repertoires in COVID-19. Study as a whole: There were acute and convalescent COVID-19 samples, and they came from the United States, Italy and Spain.

CDR3 length: 14 amino acids. Germline V lookup: CDR1 LNHDA, CDR2 SQIVND (reference sequence). V lost 3 bases and J 4 bases, leaving 12 bases between the germline ends. Authors' processing steps: From reference gene primer amplification, estimates of nucleated cell counts were derived. The data were produced by immunoSEQ multiplex PCR, yet TCRdb's version contains in-frame clones alone and is incomplete. Clone size and V and J calls were adopted from that table, with D and trimming inferred from the DNA. Here the sample spans 210,000 or so clones, 84% being singletons. The clonotype originates from an elderly woman with active or convalescent COVID-19. The V call is TRBV19, the J call TRBJ1-2; D call uncertain. The sequencing sample was made of peripheral blood. CDR3 region: CASSIIERSYGYTF. As DNA, the CDR3 is TGTGCCAGTAGTATTATTGAGAGATCCTATGGCTACACCTTC.